Below are 11 T cell receptor beta chains sequenced from a single sample in a study of PD-1 blockade in mismatch repair-deficient tumors. The time point was: 10-day in vitro stimulation with candidate neoantigen peptide 2. Their recognized antigens are unknown. Produced via immunoSEQ multiplex PCR; TCRdb's table is partial and in-frame only. This table holds about 9,800 clones, approximately 83% found once. This material consisted of cells cultured in vitro, taken from a patient treated with pembrolizumab. All receptors derive from an adult with mismatch repair-deficient cancer.

The CDR3 reads CASRGSGYGYTF. CDR3 coding DNA: TGTGCCAGCAGGGGATCGGGCTATGGCTACACCTTC. V gene TRBV28 combines with J gene TRBJ1-2; D unclear. There are 12 residues in the CDR3. In germline, CDR1 is MDHEN, CDR2 SYDVKM. V lost 6 bases and J lost 4, with 9 bases in between.

The chain uses TRBV6-6 and TRBJ1-4; possible D gene TRBD1, 5 bases. Trimming removed 7 bases from V and 5 bases from J, with 11 bases in between. Germline V lookup: CDR1 MNHNY, CDR2 SVGAGI (reference sequence). There are 13 residues in the CDR3. CDR3 loop: CASTQGVNEKLFF. Written as DNA, the CDR3 is TGTGCCAGCACCCAGGGAGTGAATGAAAAACTGTTTTTT.

This rearrangement joins TRBV5-1 to TRBJ2-7; 11 bases are shared with TRBD1. The CDR3 runs to 15 residues. Germline V CDR1 and CDR2: SGHRS, YFSETQ. The V gene end was trimmed by 0 bases and the J gene end by 3 bases; junction bases not matched to a gene: 2. CDR3 in DNA: TGCGCCAGCAGCTTGGCCGGGACAGGGGGCTACGAGCAGTACTTC. Translating it yields CASSLAGTGGYEQYF.

This sequence joins TRBV30 and TRBJ2-7; D gene ambiguous. The CDR3 has 12 residues. Trimming shortened V by 1 base and J by 6 bases, and 10 bases separated the two germline ends. Germline assignment: CDR1 GTSNPN and CDR2 SVGIG (reference sequence). In DNA, the CDR3 is TGTGCCTGGAGTGGAGGAGTTTCCGAGCAGTACTTC. It codes for CAWSGGVSEQYF.

V and J are TRBV19 and TRBJ2-7; TRBD2 matches at 12 bases. The CDR3 is 14 amino acids. The V segment lost 10 bases and the J segment 5 bases; nucleotides outside the gene matches: 9. CDR1 is LNHDA and CDR2 is SQIVND in the germline V gene (reference sequence). The CDR3 sequence: CATRTSGIGDEQYF. The CDR3 bases are TGTGCCACCCGGACTAGCGGGATAGGGGACGAGCAGTACTTC. The full variable domain, in which reference TRBV19 and TRBJ2-7 provide the parts outside the CDR3, is DGGITQSPKYLFRKEGQNVTLSCEQNLNHDAMYWYRQDPGQGLRLIYYSQIVNDFQKGDIAEGYSVSREKKESFPLTVTSAQKNPTAFYLCATRTSGIGDEQYFGPGTRLTVT.

This clone was seen a single time. The chain employs TRBV7-2 and TRBJ2-1, with TRBD2 as a possible D gene (6 bases). Trimming cost V 1 base and J 4 bases, with 14 bases left between them. Looked up from germline, CDR1 is SGHTA and CDR2 is FQGNSA. The CDR3 contains 16 residues. This CDR3 is CASSLVVGGLYNEQFF. The CDR3 DNA sequence: TGTGCCAGCAGCTTAGTGGTGGGAGGACTATACAATGAGCAGTTCTTC. Drawing the rest from reference TRBV7-2 and TRBJ2-1, the complete variable domain is GAGVSQSPSNKVTEKGKDVELRCDPISGHTALYWYRQSLGQGLEFLIYFQGNSAPDKSGLPSDRFSAERTGGSVSTLTIQRTQQEDSAVYLCASSLVVGGLYNEQFFGPGTRLTVL.

The J gene is TRBJ2-4, the V gene TRBV28; the D is unclear. Trimming took off 7 bases at V and 0 bases at J, with 10 bases between the two ends. Looked up from germline, CDR1 is MDHEN and CDR2 is SYDVKM. The CDR3 totals 14 residues. The CDR3 loop reads CASTTGQAKNIQYF. The CDR3, as DNA: TGTGCCAGCACAACGGGCCAAGCCAAAAACATTCAGTACTTC.

The CDR3 loop reads CASSFFLRGPNEQFF. Written as DNA, the CDR3 is TGCGCCAGCAGCTTTTTTCTACGGGGACCCAATGAGCAGTTCTTC. V usage is TRBV5-1 and J usage is TRBJ2-1; possibly TRBD1 or TRBD2 for D (5 bases each). The germline V gene encodes CDR1 SGHRS and CDR2 YFSETQ. There are 15 residues in the CDR3. Trimming cost V 2 bases and J 6 bases, with 15 bases left between them.

This clone has a single count. This sequence joins TRBV4-1 and TRBJ2-5, with D perhaps TRBD1 or TRBD2 (7 bases each). Germline CDR1 and CDR2: MGHRA and YSYEKL. V lost 4 bases and J 2 bases, leaving 17 bases between the germline ends. This CDR3 has 16 residues. The CDR3 reads CASSPGIQGGQETQYF. The CDR3, as DNA: TGCGCCAGCAGCCCGGGGATCCAGGGGGGGCAAGAGACCCAGTACTTC.

Here the CDR3 DNA reads TGTGCCAGCAGCCAGTGGGTCTACAATGAGCAGTTCTTC. Protein sequence: CASSQWVYNEQFF. This chain uses TRBV5-8 with TRBJ2-1; no reliable D call. CDR3 length: 13 amino acids. Germline CDR1 SGHTS, CDR2 YDEGEE. V was clipped by 4 bases and J by 3 bases, with 8 bases between them.

The chain uses TRBV7-9 and TRBJ2-5, with D possibly being TRBD1 (5 bases). Germline lookup yields CDR1 SEHNR and CDR2 FQNEAQ (reference sequence). This CDR3 contains 13 residues. The ends were cut back, 5 bases at V and 6 bases at J, with 13 bases in the middle. The DNA for the CDR3 is TGTGCCAGCAGCAGTACAGGCCAGCAGACCCAGTACTTC. Translating it yields CASSSTGQQTQYF.